This TCR beta chain is drawn from a study of T cells in Graves' hyperthyroidism and ophthalmopathy (dated by TCRdb to between 2018 and 2020). For context, the study as a whole: Peripheral blood was collected at initial diagnosis, before any treatment. According to the paper, TCR Vbeta CDR3 sequencing was carried out on 135 peripheral blood samples, which came from under 50 ophthalmopathy, roughly 75 hyperthyroidism and about 17 progressor patients. After sampling, hyperthyroidism patients received methimazole starting at 30 mg daily, and ophthalmopathy patients received high-dose intravenous methylprednisolone. To identify distinguishing TCR V-J signatures, a discovery cohort of about 95 patients was used, comprising 40 to 45 with Graves' ophthalmopathy and approximately 58 with stable Graves' hyperthyroidism. Thyroid tissue and blood T-cell repertoires from six or seven Graves' hyperthyroidism patients were also compared in the study. The approximately 98 discovery patients were randomly divided into training and test sets at a 7:3 ratio. An independent validation cohort of around 19 hyperthyroidism patients and approximately 17 patients who later progressed to ophthalmopathy tested prospective prediction of ophthalmopathy. The investigation overall reported the following: Most expanded thyroid clonotypes (frequency above 0.001) were also detected in blood, a finding suggesting that blood repertoires may reflect thyroid immune responses. Ophthalmopathy was separated from stable hyperthyroidism by a 13 V-J signature model, with around 88% sensitivity and roughly 81% specificity obtained in cross-validation and 80%/75% obtained in testing. Sample size was not statistically predetermined, and blinding of investigators to group allocation was not performed. In validation, progression to ophthalmopathy was predicted by the model with 65% to 71% sensitivity and about 72% specificity, a median of 6.5 months before onset.

From a lookup of the germline V gene, CDR1 and CDR2 are MDHEN and SYDVKM. V sheds 11 bases and J sheds 3 bases, leaving 21 bases between their ends. The CDR3 sequence holds 15 residues, the cysteine and phenylalanine included. The sequence is cut down to CDR3 DNA, 45 bases in frame from base 1. This clonotype showed up many times. Its recognized antigen is unknown. Base-call qualities are not available, and no considerably larger clone is one nucleotide away. Stable Graves' hyperthyroidism was defined as no progression to ophthalmopathy during 18 months of follow-up. Hyperthyroidism patients were newly diagnosed, had a disease duration of under 2 months, and were aged 18 to 65 years. The study excluded patients with uncontrolled infections, other autoimmune diseases, pregnancy or lactation. Diagnoses were based on clinical symptoms, serum thyroxine and TRAb, thyroid ultrasound and orbital computed tomography. Ficoll-Paque density gradient centrifugation was used to isolate PBMCs from about 9 ml of fresh peripheral blood. Total RNA was extracted with Trizol reagent, and quality was checked on an Agilent 2100 Bioanalyzer.

TCR beta CDR3 regions were amplified from RNA transcripts. The first round of RT-PCR for the TCR CDR3 was performed with the HTBI primer set and the Qiagen OneStep RT-PCR kit. A second multiplex PCR round built the libraries, followed by size selection and purification. Libraries were sequenced paired-end with 100 bp reads on an Illumina HiSeq2000. Per the source publication's procedure: Raw data were processed with SOAPnuke, discarding reads with adapters, uncalled bases, mean Phred below 15, or no exact constant-primer or identifier match. COPE v1.2.5 was used to merge high-quality paired reads, and clonotypes were defined as unique nucleotide sequences. MiTCR v1.1 was used to align clonotypes to the IMGT TRBV, TRBD and TRBJ reference segments. Analysis was restricted to V-J combinations with a frequency above 0.0001, which covered over 98% of repertoires. The TCS score was defined as the ratio of F50 (clonal expansion) to E x V (chaos), calculated using BLOSUM62-based TCRdist between CDR3 peptides within each V-J. Welch's t-statistics and random forest reduced around 510 V-J features to about 12, which were used in a naive Bayes classifier (R e1071). TCRdb took the public reads, trimmed them with fastp at Q25, ran MiXCR for clone calling and kept in-frame beta chains. Every entry covers one CDR3 protein and lists the most common genes and DNA from its rows. TCRdb's processing, not the authors', yielded these V and J calls. The sample table contains about 360,000 distinct CDR3 sequences; only one count was recorded for under 15% of them. The ten biggest clones cover 9.2% of the sample.

The TCR originated in a woman under 30 with Graves' hyperthyroidism. Sequenced material: blood. The chain joins TRBV28 to TRBJ2-3, and possibly TRBD2, on 5 matching bases. The DNA reads TGTGCCGTAGTGAAGGTCGGGATAGGAACAGATACGCAGTATTTT. Its translation reads: CAVVKVGIGTDTQYF.